Below are 14 T cell receptor beta chains sequenced from a single sample in a study of T-cell memory formation after mild COVID-19. TCRdb reanalysed the 5' RACE reads using MiXCR and keeps one entry per CDR3 protein. The data show roughly 560,000 distinct CDR3 sequences, with 20% seen just once and roughly an eighth held by the top ten. The material sequenced was PBMCs or a T cell subset sorted from them (not recorded which). The receptors come from an adult woman who had mild COVID-19 (a few samples of this study predate the infection). Cell type and time point are not known.

A few counts support this clonotype. This chain joins TRBV6-6 and TRBJ2-5; possible D gene TRBD1, 5 bases. V shed 0 bases and J shed 1 base, with 9 bases lying between them. CDR1 and CDR2 from the germline V gene are MNHNY and SVGAGI (reference sequence). The CDR3 length is 15 residues. The CDR3 DNA follows: TGTGCCAGCAGTTACTCTCGACAGACCCAAGAGACCCAGTACTTC. It encodes CASSYSRQTQETQYF.

The chain links TRBV5-1 to TRBJ2-1; D remains ambiguous. The germline V gene has CDR1 SGHRS and CDR2 YFSETQ. Trimming pared 4 bases from V and 6 bases from J, leaving 11 bases between. CDR3 length: 13 residues. The CDR3 here is CASSLTGPNEQFF. CDR3 bases: TGCGCCAGCAGCCTTACCGGCCCCAATGAGCAGTTCTTC.

This clonotype was detected a few times. The rearrangement uses TRBV24-1 and TRBJ2-3; no clear D. The germline V gene encodes CDR1 KGHDR and CDR2 SFDVKD. V lost 0 bases and J 2 bases, leaving 8 bases between the germline ends. The CDR3 loop spans 15 amino acids. The CDR3 loop reads CATSDLNRPTDTQYF. In DNA, the CDR3 is TGTGCCACCAGTGATTTGAACAGACCCACAGATACGCAGTATTTT.

The chain uses TRBV15 and TRBJ1-1; the D gene is possibly TRBD1 (6 bases). The CDR3 spans 14 residues. The germline V and J ends were trimmed by 0 bases and 6 bases, with 11 bases remaining between them. Germline CDR1 LNHNV, CDR2 YYDKDF (reference sequence). The CDR3 DNA reads TGTGCCACCAGCAGAGAGCACAGGGTCTCTGAAGCTTTCTTT. It is translated as CATSREHRVSEAFF.

This clonotype occurred many times. The chain combines TRBV12-3 or TRBV12-4 with TRBJ2-7; 10 nucleotides agree with TRBD1. V gave up 1 base and J gave up 4 bases; unmatched junction bases: 10. The CDR3 extends over 17 amino acids. The CDR3 DNA reads as TGTGCCAGCAGTTTAGTGCTCCCGGGACAGGGGAGGTACGAGCAGTACTTC. It yields the protein CASSLVLPGQGRYEQYF.

The chain recombines TRBV5-1 with TRBJ2-5; TRBD2 might be the D (5 bases). Germline V lookup: CDR1 SGHRS, CDR2 YFSETQ. This CDR3 region has 13 residues. V was cut by 2 bases and J by 8 bases, with 13 bases left in between. CDR3 sequence reads: CASSFTTGDTQYF. The DNA of the CDR3 is TGCGCCAGCAGCTTTACCACCGGGGATACCCAGTACTTC.

This clonotype was detected a few times. V usage is TRBV7-8 and J usage is TRBJ1-5; D may be TRBD1 (6 bases). Germline values: CDR1 SGHVS, CDR2 FQNEAQ. The CDR3 is made up of 16 amino acids. The V and J ends lost 4 bases and 4 bases respectively, with 17 bases between them. This CDR3 reads CASSSGRGEWNQPQHF. CDR3 DNA: TGTGCCAGCAGCTCAGGGAGGGGGGAATGGAATCAGCCCCAGCATTTT.

This clonotype has more than one count but fewer than ten. The rearrangement joins TRBV4-1 to TRBJ2-3; D is undetermined. V was cut by 4 bases and J by 2 bases, with 10 bases left in between. CDR3 length: 14 residues. Germline lookup yields CDR1 MGHRA and CDR2 YSYEKL. CDR3 residues: CASSPTRDTDTQYF. CDR3 DNA: TGCGCCAGCAGCCCCACAAGAGACACAGATACGCAGTATTTT.

This clonotype turned up a few times. The CDR3 DNA follows: TGTGCCAGCAGTAGGGGGACAGGGGAGTTCACGGGTACTGAAGCTTTCTTT. As protein: CASSRGTGEFTGTEAFF. V gene TRBV2 combines with J gene TRBJ1-1; TRBD1 aligns across 10 bases. Germline-derived CDR1 and CDR2 are SNHLY and FYNNEI. The V segment lost 5 bases and the J segment 5 bases; nucleotides outside the gene matches: 14. The CDR3 covers 17 residues.

The gene calls are TRBV18 and TRBJ1-6; D not resolved. Between the trimmed V and J ends, which lost 1 base and 5 bases, there was a span of 9 bases. Germline V gene data show CDR1 as KGHSH and CDR2 as LQKENI. CDR3 size: 15 residues. The CDR3: CASSPQGTDNSPLHF. The CDR3 DNA sequence: TGTGCCAGCTCACCACAGGGAACTGATAATTCACCCCTCCACTTT. The full variable domain, completed using reference TRBV18 and TRBJ1-6, is NAGVMQNPRHLVRRRGQEARLRCSPMKGHSHVYWYRQLPEEGLKFMVYLQKENIIDESGMPKERFSAEFPKEGPSILRIQQVVRGDSAAYFCASSPQGTDNSPLHFGNGTRLTVT.

The chain combines TRBV7-6 with TRBJ1-4, with D unresolved. Germline V gives CDR1 SGHVS, CDR2 FNYEAQ. The CDR3 is made up of 12 amino acids. V lost 5 bases, J lost 11 bases, and 12 bases lay in between. CDR3 loop: CASSLTERKLFF. The CDR3 DNA is TGTGCCAGCAGCCTCACGGAGAGGAAACTGTTTTTT.

This clonotype has at least ten counts. V gene TRBV5-1 combines with J gene TRBJ2-2; D possibly corresponds to TRBD1 (5 bases). CDR1 is SGHRS and CDR2 is YFSETQ in the germline V gene. Trimming took off 0 bases at V and 0 bases at J, with 6 bases between the two ends. The CDR3 loop spans 15 amino acids. The CDR3, as DNA: TGCGCCAGCAGCTTGGGGACATCGAACACCGGGGAGCTGTTTTTT. Protein: CASSLGTSNTGELFF.

This clonotype was counted between two and nine times. The chain couples TRBV30 to TRBJ1-6; D is ambiguous. The CDR3 consists of 16 residues. Germline lookup yields CDR1 GTSNPN and CDR2 SVGIG (reference sequence). V was cut by 4 bases and J by 5 bases, with 18 bases left in between. The CDR3 reads CAWTGLSGLNNSPLHF. The CDR3 region has the DNA TGTGCCTGGACCGGATTGTCCGGACTGAATAATTCACCCCTCCACTTT. The whole variable domain, remainder taken from reference TRBV30 and TRBJ1-6, is SQTIHQWPATLVQPVGSPLSLECTVEGTSNPNLYWYRQAAGRGLQLLFYSVGIGQISSEVPQNLSASRPQDRQFILSSKKLLLSDSGFYLCAWTGLSGLNNSPLHFGNGTRLTVT.

The J gene is TRBJ2-6, the V gene TRBV25-1; 8 nucleotides agree with TRBD1. Germline-derived CDR1 and CDR2 are MGHDK and SYGVNS. The CDR3 sequence is 18 residues long. V shed 5 bases and J 0 bases; nucleotides not matched to a gene: 9. CDR3 in amino acids: CASSYRGSKGSGANVLTF. DNA of the CDR3: TGTGCCAGCAGTTACAGGGGGTCGAAGGGCTCTGGGGCCAACGTCCTGACTTTC.